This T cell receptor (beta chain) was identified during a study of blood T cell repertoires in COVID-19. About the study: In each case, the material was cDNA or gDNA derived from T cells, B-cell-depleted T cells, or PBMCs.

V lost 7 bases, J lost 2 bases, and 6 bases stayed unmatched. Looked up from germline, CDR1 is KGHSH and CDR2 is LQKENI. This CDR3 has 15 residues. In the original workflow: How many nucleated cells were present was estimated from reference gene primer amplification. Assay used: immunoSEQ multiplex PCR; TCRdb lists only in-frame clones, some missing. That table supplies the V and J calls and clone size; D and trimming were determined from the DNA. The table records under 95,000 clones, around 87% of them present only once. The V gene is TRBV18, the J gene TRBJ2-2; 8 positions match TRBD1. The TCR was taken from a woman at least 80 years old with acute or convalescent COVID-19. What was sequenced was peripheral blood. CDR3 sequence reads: CASCIGQGNTGELFF. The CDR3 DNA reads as TGTGCCAGCTGTATAGGACAGGGAAACACCGGGGAGCTGTTTTTT.